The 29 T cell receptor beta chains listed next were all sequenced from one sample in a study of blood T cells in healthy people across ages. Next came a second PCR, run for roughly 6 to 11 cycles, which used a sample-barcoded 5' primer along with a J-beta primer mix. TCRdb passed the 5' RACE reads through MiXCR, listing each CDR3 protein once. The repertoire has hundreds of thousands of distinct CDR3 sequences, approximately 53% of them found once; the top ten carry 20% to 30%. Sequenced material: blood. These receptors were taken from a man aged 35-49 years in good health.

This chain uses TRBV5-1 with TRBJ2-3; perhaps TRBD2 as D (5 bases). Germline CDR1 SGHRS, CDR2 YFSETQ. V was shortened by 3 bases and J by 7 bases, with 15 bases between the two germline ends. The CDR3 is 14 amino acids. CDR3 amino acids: CASSSQTSGNTQYF. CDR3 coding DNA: TGCGCCAGCAGCTCACAAACCTCCGGGAATACGCAGTATTTT. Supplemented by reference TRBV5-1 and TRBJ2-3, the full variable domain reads KAGVTQTPRYLIKTRGQQVTLSCSPISGHRSVSWYQQTPGQGLQFLFEYFSETQRNKGNFPGRFSGRQFSNSRSEMNVSTLELGDSALYLCASSSQTSGNTQYFGPGTRLTVL.

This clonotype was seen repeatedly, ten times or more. The CDR3 region is CSSRVGETQYF. The CDR3 bases are TGCAGCTCCAGGGTGGGAGAGACCCAGTACTTC. The genes are TRBV29-1 and TRBJ2-5; perhaps TRBD1 as D (5 bases). Germline V CDR1 and CDR2: SQVTM, ANQGSEA. This CDR3 has 11 amino acids. Trimming pared 8 bases from V and 4 bases from J, leaving 11 bases between.

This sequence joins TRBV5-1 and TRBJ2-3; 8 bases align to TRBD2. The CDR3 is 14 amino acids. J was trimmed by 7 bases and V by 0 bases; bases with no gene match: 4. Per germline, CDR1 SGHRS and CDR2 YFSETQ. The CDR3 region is CASSLEAGGNTQYF. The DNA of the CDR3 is TGCGCCAGCAGCTTGGAGGCGGGGGGAAATACGCAGTATTTT.

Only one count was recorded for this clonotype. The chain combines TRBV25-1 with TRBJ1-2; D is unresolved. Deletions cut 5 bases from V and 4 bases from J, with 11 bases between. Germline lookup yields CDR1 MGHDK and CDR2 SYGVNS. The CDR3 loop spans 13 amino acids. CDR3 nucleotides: TGTGCCAGCAGTTTTACATCGAGCTATGGCTACACCTTC. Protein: CASSFTSSYGYTF.

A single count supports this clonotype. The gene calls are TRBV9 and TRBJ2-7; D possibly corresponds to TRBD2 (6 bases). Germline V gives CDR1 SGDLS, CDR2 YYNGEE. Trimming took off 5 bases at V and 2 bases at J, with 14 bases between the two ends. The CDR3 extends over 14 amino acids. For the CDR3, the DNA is TGTGCCAGCAGTGGTCCCGGGAGCCCCTACGAGCAGTACTTC. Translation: CASSGPGSPYEQYF.

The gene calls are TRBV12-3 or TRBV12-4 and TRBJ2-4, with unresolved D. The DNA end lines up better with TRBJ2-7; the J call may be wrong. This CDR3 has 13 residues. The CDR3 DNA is TGTGCCAGCAGTTTGCAAGGGAACCACGAGCAGTACTTC. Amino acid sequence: CASSLQGNHEQYF.

The CDR3 loop is CASSQGERGDNEQFF. The DNA of the CDR3 is TGTGCCAGCAGCCAAGGTGAGCGGGGGGACAATGAGCAGTTCTTC. The chain carries TRBV4-2 and TRBJ2-1, with 9 bases that match TRBD2. Germline V lookup: CDR1 LGHNA, CDR2 YNFKEQ. The length of the CDR3 is 15 residues. The trim removed 1 base at V and 5 bases at J, leaving 3 bases unmatched.

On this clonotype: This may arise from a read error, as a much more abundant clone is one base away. This CDR3 is CASSQSEPKFYNEQYF. The CDR3 DNA reads as TGTGCCAGCAGCCAAAGCGAACCTAAGTTCTACAATGAGCAGTACTTC. This chain uses TRBV14 with TRBJ2-5; D call uncertain. Germline V gives CDR1 SGHDN, CDR2 FVKESK. CDR3 length equals 16 residues. The V and J ends lost 2 bases and 11 bases respectively, with 24 bases between them.

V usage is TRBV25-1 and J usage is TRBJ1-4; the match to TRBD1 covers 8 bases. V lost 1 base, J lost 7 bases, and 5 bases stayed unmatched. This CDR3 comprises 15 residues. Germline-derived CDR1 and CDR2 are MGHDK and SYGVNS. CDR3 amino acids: CASSESGGGGEKLFF. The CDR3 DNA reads TGTGCCAGCAGTGAATCAGGGGGCGGCGGTGAAAAACTGTTTTTT.

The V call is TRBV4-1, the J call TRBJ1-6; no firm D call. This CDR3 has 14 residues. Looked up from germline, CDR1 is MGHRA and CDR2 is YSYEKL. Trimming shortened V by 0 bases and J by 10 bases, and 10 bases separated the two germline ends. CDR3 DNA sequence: TGCGCCAGCAGCCAAGATAGCCCCACGTCACCCCTCCACTTT. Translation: CASSQDSPTSPLHF.

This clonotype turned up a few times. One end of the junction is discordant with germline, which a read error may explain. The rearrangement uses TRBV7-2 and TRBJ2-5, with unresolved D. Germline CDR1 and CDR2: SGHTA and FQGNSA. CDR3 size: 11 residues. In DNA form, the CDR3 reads TGTGCCAGCAGCTTTCAAGCGACCCAGTACTTC. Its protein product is CASSFQATQYF. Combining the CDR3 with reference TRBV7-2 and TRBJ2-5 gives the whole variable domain GAGVSQSPSNKVTEKGKDVELRCDPISGHTALYWYRQSLGQGLEFLIYFQGNSAPDKSGLPSDRFSAERTGGSVSTLTIQRTQQEDSAVYLCASSFQATQYFGPGTRLLVL.

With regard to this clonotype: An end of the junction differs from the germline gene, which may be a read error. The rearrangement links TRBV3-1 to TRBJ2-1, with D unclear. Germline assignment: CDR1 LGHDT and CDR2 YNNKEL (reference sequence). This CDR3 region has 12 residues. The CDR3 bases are TGTGCCGGCAGCCAATTCTACGATGAGCAGTTCTTC. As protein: CAGSQFYDEQFF.

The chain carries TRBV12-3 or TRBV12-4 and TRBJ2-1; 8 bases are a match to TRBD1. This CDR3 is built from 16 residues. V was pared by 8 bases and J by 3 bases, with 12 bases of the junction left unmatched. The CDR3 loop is CASVLQGTGDYNEQFF. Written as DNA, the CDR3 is TGTGCCAGCGTGCTTCAGGGGACAGGCGACTACAATGAGCAGTTCTTC.

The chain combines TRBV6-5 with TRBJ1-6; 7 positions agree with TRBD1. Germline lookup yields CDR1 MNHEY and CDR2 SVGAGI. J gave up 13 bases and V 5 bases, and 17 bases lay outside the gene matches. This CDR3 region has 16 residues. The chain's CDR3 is CASSKRQLTGRGPLHF. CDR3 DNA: TGTGCCAGCAGTAAACGACAATTGACAGGGCGAGGGCCCCTCCACTTT.

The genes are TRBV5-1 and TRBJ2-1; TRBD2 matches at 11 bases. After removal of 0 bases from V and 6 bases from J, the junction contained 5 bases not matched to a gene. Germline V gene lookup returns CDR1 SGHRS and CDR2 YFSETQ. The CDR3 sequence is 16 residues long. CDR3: CASSLAPSGGTNEQFF. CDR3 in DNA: TGCGCCAGCAGCTTGGCCCCTAGCGGGGGGACCAATGAGCAGTTCTTC.

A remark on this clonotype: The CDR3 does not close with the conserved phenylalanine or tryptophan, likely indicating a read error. CDR3 residues: CSVEGVPQNQETQYS. The CDR3 DNA reads as TGCAGCGTTGAAGGGGTACCCCAGAACCAAGAGACCCAGTACTCC. The chain recombines TRBV29-1 with TRBJ2-5; D is ambiguous. Germline CDR1 reads SQVTM; CDR2 reads ANQGSEA. The CDR3 covers 15 residues. V shed 1 base and J shed 0 bases, with 12 bases lying between them.

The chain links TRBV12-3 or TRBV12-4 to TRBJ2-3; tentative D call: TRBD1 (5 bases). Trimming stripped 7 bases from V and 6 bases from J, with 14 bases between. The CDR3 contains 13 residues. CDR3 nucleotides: TGTGCCAGCACCCCTGGACAATTTGATACGCAGTATTTT. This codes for CASTPGQFDTQYF.

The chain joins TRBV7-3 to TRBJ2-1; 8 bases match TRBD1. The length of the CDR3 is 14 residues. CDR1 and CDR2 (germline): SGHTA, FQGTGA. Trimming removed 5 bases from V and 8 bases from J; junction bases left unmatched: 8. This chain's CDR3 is CASSGTGGRHEQFF. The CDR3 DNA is TGTGCCAGCAGCGGGACAGGAGGAAGGCATGAGCAGTTCTTC.

The CDR3 sequence: CASSAPKLPDNPQYF. CDR3 DNA sequence: TGTGCCAGCAGTGCACCGAAGCTACCGGACAATCCGCAGTATTTT. V gene TRBV6-1 combines with J gene TRBJ2-3, with a weak D call TRBD1 (5 bases). This CDR3 is 15 amino acids long. V dropped 4 bases and J dropped 10 bases, with 21 bases sitting between them. The germline V gene has CDR1 MNHNS and CDR2 SASEGT.

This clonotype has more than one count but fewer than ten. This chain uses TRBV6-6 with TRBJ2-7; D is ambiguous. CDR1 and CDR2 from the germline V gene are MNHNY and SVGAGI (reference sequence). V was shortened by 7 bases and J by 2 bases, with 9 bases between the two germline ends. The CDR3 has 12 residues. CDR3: CASTSVTYEQYF. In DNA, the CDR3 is TGTGCCAGCACCTCTGTCACCTACGAGCAGTACTTC.

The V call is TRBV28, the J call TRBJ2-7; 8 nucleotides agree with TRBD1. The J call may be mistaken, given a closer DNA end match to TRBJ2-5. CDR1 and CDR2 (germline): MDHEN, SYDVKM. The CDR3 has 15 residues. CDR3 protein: CASSTLTGEEETQYF. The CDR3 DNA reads TGTGCCAGCAGTACCCTGACAGGGGAGGAAGAGACCCAGTACTTC.

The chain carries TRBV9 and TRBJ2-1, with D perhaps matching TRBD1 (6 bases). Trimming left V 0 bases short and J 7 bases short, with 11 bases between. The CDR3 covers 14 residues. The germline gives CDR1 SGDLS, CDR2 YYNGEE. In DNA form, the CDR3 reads TGTGCCAGCAGCGTAGGGACAGCTAATAATGAGCAGTTCTTC. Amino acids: CASSVGTANNEQFF.

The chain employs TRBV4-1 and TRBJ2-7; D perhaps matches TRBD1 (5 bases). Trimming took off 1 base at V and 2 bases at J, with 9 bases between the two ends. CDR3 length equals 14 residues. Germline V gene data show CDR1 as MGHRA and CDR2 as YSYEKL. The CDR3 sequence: CASSQAQVPYEQYF. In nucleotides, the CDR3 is TGCGCCAGCAGCCAAGCACAGGTCCCCTACGAGCAGTACTTC.

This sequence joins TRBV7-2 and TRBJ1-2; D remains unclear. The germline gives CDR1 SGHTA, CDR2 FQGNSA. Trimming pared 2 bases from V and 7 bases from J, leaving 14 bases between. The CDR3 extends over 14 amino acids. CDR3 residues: CASSLQAGPFGYTF. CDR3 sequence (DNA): TGTGCCAGCAGCTTACAGGCCGGACCCTTTGGCTACACCTTC. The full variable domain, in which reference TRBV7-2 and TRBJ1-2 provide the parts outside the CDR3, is GAGVSQSPSNKVTEKGKDVELRCDPISGHTALYWYRQSLGQGLEFLIYFQGNSAPDKSGLPSDRFSAERTGGSVSTLTIQRTQQEDSAVYLCASSLQAGPFGYTFGSGTRLTVV.

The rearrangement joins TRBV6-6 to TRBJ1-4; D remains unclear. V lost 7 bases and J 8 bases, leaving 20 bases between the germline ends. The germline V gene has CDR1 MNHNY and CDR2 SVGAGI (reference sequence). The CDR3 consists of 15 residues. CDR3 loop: CASTLGRLSGEKLFF. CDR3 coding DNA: TGTGCCAGCACCCTAGGGCGGTTAAGCGGAGAAAAACTGTTTTTT.

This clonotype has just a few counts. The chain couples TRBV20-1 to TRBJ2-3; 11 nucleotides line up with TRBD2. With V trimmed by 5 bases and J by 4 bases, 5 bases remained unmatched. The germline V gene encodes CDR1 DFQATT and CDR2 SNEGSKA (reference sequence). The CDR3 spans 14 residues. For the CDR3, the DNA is TGCAGTGCTTTGGGACTAGCGGATTCAGATACGCAGTATTTT. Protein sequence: CSALGLADSDTQYF.

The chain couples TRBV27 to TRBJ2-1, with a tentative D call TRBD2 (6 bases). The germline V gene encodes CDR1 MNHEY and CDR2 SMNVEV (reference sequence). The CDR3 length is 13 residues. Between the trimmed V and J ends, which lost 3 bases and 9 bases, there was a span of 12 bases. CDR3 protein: CASSFGTPPEQFF. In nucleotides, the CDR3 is TGTGCCAGCAGTTTCGGGACTCCGCCTGAGCAGTTCTTC.

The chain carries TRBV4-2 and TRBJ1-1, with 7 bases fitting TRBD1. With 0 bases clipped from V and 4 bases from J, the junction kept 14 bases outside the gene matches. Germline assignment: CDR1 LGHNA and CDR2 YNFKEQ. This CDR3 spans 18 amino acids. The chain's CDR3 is CASSQDATRQGRATEAFF. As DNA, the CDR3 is TGTGCCAGCAGCCAAGACGCAACTAGACAGGGTCGGGCCACTGAAGCTTTCTTT.

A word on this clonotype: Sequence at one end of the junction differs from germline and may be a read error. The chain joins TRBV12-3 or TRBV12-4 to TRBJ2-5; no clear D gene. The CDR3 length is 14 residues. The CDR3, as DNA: TGTGCCAGCAGCTTAGGCTCCAGACAAGAGACCCAGTACTTC. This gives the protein CASSLGSRQETQYF.